The 9 T cell receptor beta chains presented below share a single source sample, sequenced in a study of T cell responses to AZD1222 COVID-19 vaccine. The method was immunoSEQ multiplex PCR; TCRdb's version includes in-frame clones alone and lacks a portion of them. The table shows about 150,000 clones, with approximately 90% occurring only once. The source was peripheral blood, collected on day 0 of AZD1222 vaccination. These receptors came from an adult in good health.

This clone was seen a few times. The V and J genes are TRBV25-1 and TRBJ2-7; 9 nucleotides agree with TRBD2. The CDR3 is made up of 15 amino acids. CDR1 MGHDK and CDR2 SYGVNS come from the germline V gene. J was trimmed by 4 bases and V by 3 bases; bases with no gene match: 7. The CDR3 nucleotides read TGTGCCAGCAGTGACATCGGGACTAGCATTTACGAGCAGTACTTC. It yields the protein CASSDIGTSIYEQYF.

Only one count was recorded for this clone. This sequence joins TRBV30 and TRBJ1-2; weak D call: TRBD1 (6 bases). CDR3 size: 15 residues. CDR1 and CDR2 from the germline V gene are GTSNPN and SVGIG (reference sequence). V shed 5 bases and J shed 6 bases, with 22 bases lying between them. Here the CDR3 DNA reads TGTGCCTGGGCTTTTCTACCGGGACACAGGGATGGCTACACCTTC. Its translation is CAWAFLPGHRDGYTF.

The rearrangement uses TRBV13 and TRBJ2-2, with D maybe TRBD2 (5 bases). The CDR3 spans 16 residues. The germline V and J ends were trimmed by 2 bases and 5 bases, with 15 bases remaining between them. Germline CDR1 PRHDT, CDR2 FYEKMQ (reference sequence). The CDR3 reads CASSLSRESWTGELFF. The CDR3 bases are TGTGCCAGCAGCTTAAGCCGGGAATCGTGGACCGGGGAGCTGTTTTTT.

This chain uses TRBV6-5 with TRBJ2-3; 7 bases line up with TRBD2. CDR3 length: 14 amino acids. V shed 4 bases, J shed 5 bases, and the junction held 6 bases outside the gene matches. The germline gives CDR1 MNHEY, CDR2 SVGAGI. CDR3 coding DNA: TGTGCCAGCAGTTCGGTAGCGGGCCGAGATACGCAGTATTTT. Its translation is CASSSVAGRDTQYF.

V is TRBV6-2 or TRBV6-3 and J is TRBJ1-3, with D maybe TRBD1 (6 bases). CDR1 is MNHEY, CDR2 SVGEGT, per germline. CDR3 length: 16 amino acids. The ends were cut back, 4 bases at V and 2 bases at J, with 15 bases in the middle. In DNA, the CDR3 is TGTGCCAGCAGTTTCCATTCGACAGGCGCTGGAAACACCATATATTTT. It encodes CASSFHSTGAGNTIYF.

The rearrangement uses TRBV2 and TRBJ2-1; no clear D. Per germline, CDR1 SNHLY and CDR2 FYNNEI. V was cut by 8 bases and J by 8 bases, with 7 bases left in between. This CDR3 has 10 residues. The CDR3 loop is CASEIHEQFF. The CDR3 DNA follows: TGTGCCAGCGAAATCCATGAGCAGTTCTTC.

The chain couples TRBV6-6 to TRBJ2-7; 7 nucleotides match TRBD1. V lost 6 bases to trimming and J lost 5 bases; unmatched junction nucleotides: 13. The germline V gene encodes CDR1 MNHNY and CDR2 SVGAGI (reference sequence). There are 15 residues in the CDR3. CDR3 protein: CASRRQGQEYDEQYF. The CDR3 region has the DNA TGTGCCAGCAGACGACAGGGCCAGGAGTACGACGAGCAGTACTTC.

The chain joins TRBV12-3 or TRBV12-4 to TRBJ1-5; D gene unclear. Between the trimmed V and J ends, which lost 3 bases and 6 bases, there was a span of 9 bases. The CDR3 runs 13 residues. The CDR3 DNA is TGTGCCAGCAGTTTGGGTGGTGTTCAGCCCCAGCATTTT. Residues: CASSLGGVQPQHF.

V is TRBV10-3 and J is TRBJ2-2; possibly TRBD1 or TRBD2 for D (5 bases each). The V gene lost 7 bases and the J gene lost 4 bases, with 13 bases spanning the gap. The CDR3 spans 14 residues. Germline assignment: CDR1 ENHRY and CDR2 SYGVKD. CDR3: CAITPGGGTGELFF. CDR3 nucleotide sequence: TGTGCCATCACCCCGGGTGGGGGCACCGGGGAGCTGTTTTTT.